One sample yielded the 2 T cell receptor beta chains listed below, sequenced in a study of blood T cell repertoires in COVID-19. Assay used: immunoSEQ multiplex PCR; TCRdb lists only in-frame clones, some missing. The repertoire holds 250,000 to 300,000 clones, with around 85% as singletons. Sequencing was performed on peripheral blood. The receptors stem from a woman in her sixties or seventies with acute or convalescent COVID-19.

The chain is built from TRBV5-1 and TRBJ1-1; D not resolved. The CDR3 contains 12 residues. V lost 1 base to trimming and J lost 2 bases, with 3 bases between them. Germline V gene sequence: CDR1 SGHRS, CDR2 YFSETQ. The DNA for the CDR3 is TGCGCCAGCAGCTTGCTTAACACTGAAGCTTTCTTT. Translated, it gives CASSLLNTEAFF.

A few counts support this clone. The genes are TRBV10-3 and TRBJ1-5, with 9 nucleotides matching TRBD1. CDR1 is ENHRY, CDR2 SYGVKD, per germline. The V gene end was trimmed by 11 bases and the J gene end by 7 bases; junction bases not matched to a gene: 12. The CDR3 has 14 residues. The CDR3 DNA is TGTGCCGTCGAAGGGACAGGGAACGGCCAGCCCCAGCATTTT. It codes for CAVEGTGNGQPQHF.